One and the same sample provided the 27 T cell receptor beta chains below, sequenced in a study of metastatic and nonmetastatic thyroid tumors. MiXCR re-clonotyped the PCR reads for TCRdb. In the table there are 12,000 or so clones, 20% to 30% of which are singletons. Nobody among the patients had been given any treatment before thyroid surgery. The specimen sequenced was adjacent normal tissue. The receptors shown here come from a female donor with papillary thyroid cancer or a benign thyroid nodule (not recorded which). Some clones in this sample may be carry-over from other donors' samples.

This clone is medium-sized in the sample. This sequence joins TRBV5-1 and TRBJ1-6, with D unresolved. Trimming removed 4 bases at V and 6 bases at J, with 8 bases between. This CDR3 is 13 amino acids long. Germline V gives CDR1 SGHRS, CDR2 YFSETQ. CDR3 coding DNA: TGCGCCAGCAGCCCAGACCCTAATTCACCCCTCCACTTT. This codes for CASSPDPNSPLHF.

Relative to its sample, this clone is medium-sized. V and J are TRBV6-1 and TRBJ1-1; D uncertain. Germline CDR1 is MNHNS and CDR2 is SASEGT. The CDR3 consists of 13 residues. Trimming removed 2 bases at V and 1 base at J, with 5 bases between. CDR3 in amino acids: CASSEIRNTEAFF. The CDR3 DNA is TGTGCCAGCAGTGAAATCAGGAACACTGAAGCTTTCTTT.

Remarks on this clone: Its ends do not fully match the called genes, so a read error is possible. V usage is TRBV7-3 and J usage is TRBJ2-3; D gene uncertain. Germline values: CDR1 SGHTA, CDR2 FQGTGA. There are 13 residues in the CDR3. The CDR3: CARSLTSTYTQYF. The CDR3 DNA reads TGTGCCCGCAGCTTAACCAGCACATATACGCAGTATTTT. The full variable domain, with the rest looked up from reference TRBV7-3 and TRBJ2-3, is GAGVSQTPSNKVTEKGKYVELRCDPISGHTALYWYRQSLGQGPEFLIYFQGTGAADDSGLPNDRFFAVRPEGSVSTLKIQRTERGDSAVYLCARSLTSTYTQYFGPGTRLTVL.

Relative to its sample, this clone is medium-sized. This chain links TRBV27 with TRBJ2-1; TRBD1 agrees at 9 bases. The CDR3 consists of 13 residues. Germline CDR1 MNHEY, CDR2 SMNVEV (reference sequence). Trimming removed 8 bases from V and 3 bases from J; junction bases left unmatched: 2. Here the CDR3 DNA reads TGTGCCAGCGGGACAGGGTACTACAATGAGCAGTTCTTC. Protein product: CASGTGYYNEQFF.

This clone is judged medium-sized. The V gene is TRBV12-3 or TRBV12-4, the J gene TRBJ1-1, with D maybe TRBD1 (5 bases). The CDR3 loop spans 14 amino acids. Trimming removed 4 bases at V and 2 bases at J, with 11 bases between. CDR3 coding DNA: TGTGCCAGCAGTTCTGCAGGGATTAACACTGAAGCTTTCTTT. The encoded protein is CASSSAGINTEAFF.

This clone was picked up many times. With a much larger clone just one base away, this may be a read error. This CDR3 reads CASSGQENTEAFF. CDR3 DNA: TGTGCCAGCAGTGGTCAGGAGAACACTGAAGCTTTCTTT. V gene TRBV2 combines with J gene TRBJ1-1; D ambiguous. Trimming took off 4 bases at V and 1 base at J, with 7 bases between the two ends. Germline lookup yields CDR1 SNHLY and CDR2 FYNNEI. The CDR3 sequence is 13 residues long.

By share of the sample, this clone is medium-sized (0.01 to 0.1%). The chain links TRBV11-3 to TRBJ2-7; the match to TRBD1 covers 7 bases. CDR1 and CDR2 from the germline V gene are SGHNT and YENEEA. V lost 0 bases to trimming and J lost 2 bases; unmatched junction nucleotides: 4. The CDR3 is 15 residues long. Written as DNA, the CDR3 is TGTGCCAGCAGCTTAGAGGGGACAGAAGCCTACGAGCAGTACTTC. Its protein is CASSLEGTEAYEQYF.

This clone was seen repeatedly, ten times or more. The gene calls are TRBV4-3 and TRBJ1-5, with 10 bases that match TRBD1. Germline assignment: CDR1 LGHNA and CDR2 YSLEER. This CDR3 contains 20 residues. The J segment lost 0 bases and the V segment lost 3 bases, leaving 14 bases of the junction unmatched. CDR3 DNA sequence: TGCGCCAGCAGCCATCTGGCTCCGGGACAGGGGATAGATAGCAATCAGCCCCAGCATTTT. This encodes CASSHLAPGQGIDSNQPQHF.

This clone was counted a few times. The CDR3 DNA follows: TGTGCCAGTAGTCCGCCAGGGACGAGCTATGGCTACACCTTC. Its protein is CASSPPGTSYGYTF. The rearrangement joins TRBV19 to TRBJ1-2, with a tentative D call TRBD1 (5 bases). Trimming shortened V by 5 bases and J by 4 bases, and 14 bases separated the two germline ends. CDR1 LNHDA and CDR2 SQIVND come from the germline V gene (reference sequence). The CDR3 contains 14 residues.

On this clone: Being one base from a much bigger clone, this may be a read error. This chain links TRBV6-2 or TRBV6-3 with TRBJ2-5, with 11 bases fitting TRBD2. Germline CDR1 MNHEY, CDR2 SVGEGT. The CDR3 covers 15 residues. DNA for the CDR3: TGTGCCAGCAATCTCATAGCGGGGGGGCAGGAGACCCATTACTTC. It is translated as CASNLIAGGQETHYF.

The chain has TRBV7-9 and TRBJ2-1; a possible D gene is TRBD2 (6 bases). V was pared by 6 bases and J by 9 bases, with 18 bases between. From germline, CDR1 is SEHNR and CDR2 FQNEAQ (reference sequence). This CDR3 has 14 residues. As DNA, the CDR3 is TGTGCCAGCAGGACTGGGACTTACTTGAGTGAGCAGTTCTTC. Translated, it gives CASRTGTYLSEQFF.

This clone is labeled as medium-sized. The rearrangement uses TRBV12-3 or TRBV12-4 and TRBJ1-1; possibly TRBD1 for D (6 bases). The CDR3 loop spans 14 amino acids. V dropped 6 bases and J dropped 5 bases, with 16 bases sitting between them. The CDR3 loop is CASRPTGRGTEAFF. The CDR3 coding sequence is TGTGCCAGCAGGCCCACAGGGAGGGGAACTGAAGCTTTCTTT.

This clone has just a few counts. The J gene is TRBJ2-7, the V gene TRBV19, with no clear D. Trimming pared 6 bases from V and 5 bases from J, leaving 17 bases between. Germline V gene data show CDR1 as LNHDA and CDR2 as SQIVND (reference sequence). The CDR3 has 14 residues. The CDR3 DNA sequence: TGTGCCAGTAGATGGTCCCCTAGTTCCAACGAGCAGTACTTC. Its protein product is CASRWSPSSNEQYF.

The DNA for the CDR3 is TGTGCCAGCAGTCCGGGACAGGCGCTGCTCTCTGGAAACACCATATATTTT. Translation gives CASSPGQALLSGNTIYF. The chain links TRBV4-2 to TRBJ1-3; 8 bases agree with TRBD1. The V segment lost 6 bases and the J segment 0 bases; nucleotides outside the gene matches: 10. The CDR3 runs to 17 residues. Germline-derived CDR1 and CDR2 are LGHNA and YNFKEQ.

In its sample, this clone ranks as medium-sized. J is TRBJ2-3 and V is TRBV20-1, with a tentative D call TRBD2 (6 bases). The CDR3 is 13 amino acids. Trimming shortened V by 0 bases and J by 10 bases, and 14 bases separated the two germline ends. Germline loops: CDR1 DFQATT, CDR2 SNEGSKA (reference sequence). CDR3 in DNA: TGCAGTGCTAGAGATGATTCGGGAGTCCCGCAGTATTTT. Translating it yields CSARDDSGVPQYF.

This clone counts as medium-sized. The J gene is TRBJ2-7, the V gene TRBV28, with a weak D call TRBD2 (6 bases). The germline gives CDR1 MDHEN, CDR2 SYDVKM. The V end lost 4 bases, the J end lost 4 bases, and 14 bases lay between the germline ends. The CDR3 has 14 amino acids. The CDR3 DNA reads as TGTGCCAGCAGTTCGGGACTCCGTATTTACGAGCAGTACTTC. Amino acids: CASSSGLRIYEQYF. Full variable domain (outside the CDR3, taken from reference TRBV28 and TRBJ2-7): DVKVTQSSRYLVKRTGEKVFLECVQDMDHENMFWYRQDPGLGLRLIYFSYDVKMKEKGDIPEGYSVSREKKERFSLILESASTNQTSMYLCASSSGLRIYEQYFGPGTRLTVT.

The gene calls are TRBV20-1 and TRBJ1-5; D uncertain. Germline V gene sequence: CDR1 DFQATT, CDR2 SNEGSKA (reference sequence). The CDR3 totals 15 residues. Trimming left V 4 bases short and J 0 bases short, with 13 bases between. CDR3 nucleotides: TGCAGTGCTACGCGGGGAAGTAATAGCAATCAGCCCCAGCATTTT. Residues: CSATRGSNSNQPQHF.

This clone was picked up many times. The chain employs TRBV5-1 and TRBJ1-2; a weak D match, TRBD1 (5 bases). Germline loops: CDR1 SGHRS, CDR2 YFSETQ. The CDR3 runs 15 residues. The V gene lost 0 bases and the J gene lost 4 bases, with 13 bases spanning the gap. CDR3: CASSLDGGLIYGYTF. The CDR3 bases are TGCGCCAGCAGCTTGGATGGGGGATTAATCTATGGCTACACCTTC.

This clone is termed medium-sized (0.01 to 0.1%). This sequence joins TRBV6-5 and TRBJ2-2; TRBD1 or TRBD2 may be the D gene (5 bases each). The V end was cut by 2 bases, the J end by 2 bases, with 18 bases between. The CDR3 is 18 residues long. Germline V gene data show CDR1 as MNHEY and CDR2 as SVGAGI. This CDR3 is CASSYPRDGGLNTGELFF. The CDR3 DNA reads TGTGCCAGCAGTTACCCTCGGGACGGCGGACTCAACACCGGGGAGCTGTTTTTT.

This clone appeared a few times. Compared with germline, one end of the junction differs, possibly owing to a read error. The chain combines TRBV28 with TRBJ1-1, with D unresolved. CDR1 and CDR2 from the germline V gene are MDHEN and SYDVKM. This CDR3 has 13 residues. CDR3 DNA sequence: TGTGCCACGCTAGGGAGGATGAACACTAAAGCTTTCTTT. Its protein is CATLGRMNTKAFF.

This rearrangement joins TRBV12-3 or TRBV12-4 to TRBJ1-2, with 9 bases lining up with TRBD1. This CDR3 has 13 residues. After removal of 6 bases from V and 8 bases from J, the junction contained 7 bases not matched to a gene. DNA for the CDR3: TGTGCCAGCAGGTTGGGACAGGGTTCAGGCTACACCTTC. Its translation: CASRLGQGSGYTF.

On this clone itself: Because the CDR3 is missing its conserved closing phenylalanine or tryptophan, this is likely a read error. J is TRBJ2-7 and V is TRBV5-6; TRBD1 or TRBD2 may be the D gene (7 bases each). Germline-derived CDR1 and CDR2 are SGHDT and YYEEEE. This CDR3 contains 16 residues. The V gene lost 5 bases and the J gene lost 1 base, with 19 bases spanning the gap. CDR3 in DNA: TGTGCCAGCAGGGACAGGATTGGGACTAAGTCCTACGAGCAGTACTCC. Translating gives CASRDRIGTKSYEQYS.

This clone is medium-sized (0.01 to 0.1%) by share. This chain uses TRBV28 with TRBJ2-1; TRBD2 matches at 12 bases. Germline V gene data show CDR1 as MDHEN and CDR2 as SYDVKM. The CDR3 sequence is 15 residues long. V was clipped by 4 bases and J by 7 bases; unmatched bases: 5. CDR3 bases: TGTGCCAGCAGTTCCCGACTAGCGGGAGTAAATGAGCAGTTCTTC. Its translation is CASSSRLAGVNEQFF.

Only one count was recorded for this clone. The rearrangement joins TRBV20-1 to TRBJ2-1, with 7 nucleotides matching TRBD2. Germline V CDR1 and CDR2: DFQATT, SNEGSKA (reference sequence). The CDR3 loop spans 15 amino acids. V lost 7 bases, J lost 3 bases, and 12 bases stayed unmatched. CDR3 sequence (DNA): TGCAGTGACCGGACTAGAGGGAGTGTCTACAATGAGCAGTTCTTC. Protein: CSDRTRGSVYNEQFF.

This rearrangement joins TRBV11-1 to TRBJ2-5, with 13 bases matching TRBD2. The CDR3 runs 18 residues. V shed 6 bases, J shed 1 base, and the junction held 11 bases outside the gene matches. CDR1 and CDR2 from the germline V gene are SGHAT and FQDESV (reference sequence). The CDR3 nucleotides are TGTGCCAGCAGTCGGGGAGTGGGACTAGCGGGGTCCCAAGAGACCCAGTACTTC. This gives the protein CASSRGVGLAGSQETQYF.

The chain couples TRBV6-6 to TRBJ2-1, with 7 bases matching TRBD1. The CDR3 has 13 residues. After removal of 2 bases from V and 7 bases from J, the junction contained 2 bases not matched to a gene. Germline CDR1 MNHNY, CDR2 SVGAGI (reference sequence). The CDR3 here is CASSYGTVNEQFF. The CDR3 DNA follows: TGTGCCAGCAGTTACGGGACAGTTAATGAGCAGTTCTTC.

This clone came up a few times. This chain connects TRBV7-9 to TRBJ2-7, with 9 bases aligning to TRBD2. CDR3 length equals 12 residues. The germline gives CDR1 SEHNR, CDR2 FQNEAQ (reference sequence). V was clipped by 8 bases and J by 3 bases; unmatched bases: 2. For the CDR3, the DNA is TGTGCCAGCGAGCGGGAGGTCTACGAGCAGTACTTC. This sequence encodes CASEREVYEQYF.